These T cell receptor beta chains were read from a single sample in a study of blood T cell repertoires in COVID-19. Clones were read by immunoSEQ multiplex PCR, and TCRdb kept only the in-frame ones, dropping some. The table has about 170,000 clones, over 80% seen once; the top ten hold around 8.9%. The sequencing input was peripheral blood. Receptors were obtained from an elderly woman with COVID-19, enrolled during active disease. CDR3s include the opening cysteine and the closing phenylalanine or tryptophan. D genes are given only for firm matches. A row's size may be missing; if present it is once, few, many or a size class.

clone size | D gene | J gene | V gene | CDR3 protein | CDR3 DNA
. | TRBD1 | TRBJ2-7 | TRBV10-3 | CAIRTGGEAYEQYF | TGTGCCATCAGGACAGGGGGCGAAGCCTACGAGCAGTACTTC
. | . | TRBJ2-2 | TRBV7-8 | CASSRSAGELFF | TGTGCCAGCAGCCGGTCGGCCGGGGAGCTGTTTTTT
. | . | TRBJ1-6 | TRBV2 | CASSEVRESPLHF | TGTGCCAGCAGTGAGGTCAGGGAATCACCCCTCCACTTT
. | . | TRBJ1-5 | TRBV18 | CASSPAMPGGQPQHF | TGTGCCAGCTCACCAGCGATGCCAGGAGGGCAGCCCCAGCATTTT
. | TRBD1 | TRBJ2-2 | TRBV5-1 | CASSQGTDGELFF | TGCGCCAGCTCACAGGGGACGGACGGGGAGCTGTTTTTT
. | . | TRBJ2-7 | TRBV5-4 | CASSLDTSYEQYF | TGTGCCAGCAGCTTGGACACCTCCTACGAGCAGTACTTC
. | . | TRBJ1-4 | TRBV6-5 | CASRRAGGTNEKLFF | TGTGCCAGCAGGCGGGCCGGCGGAACGAATGAAAAACTGTTTTTT
. | . | TRBJ2-3 | TRBV10-3 | CAISAPGDTQYF | TGTGCCATCAGTGCACCAGGGGATACGCAGTATTTT
. | . | TRBJ2-7 | TRBV4-2 | CASSQDDPTAFPYEQYF | TGTGCCAGCAGCCAAGATGATCCGACTGCGTTCCCCTACGAGCAGTACTTC
. | . | TRBJ1-6 | TRBV9 | CASSVDPGVIYNSPLHF | TGTGCCAGCAGCGTAGACCCAGGGGTAATCTATAATTCACCCCTCCACTTT
. | TRBD2 | TRBJ2-1 | TRBV28 | CASRGAGGTYNEQFF | TGTGCCAGCAGGGGAGCGGGAGGTACCTACAATGAGCAGTTCTTC
few | . | TRBJ2-1 | TRBV5-1 | CASSLASGLNEQFF | TGCGCCAGCAGCTTGGCTTCGGGACTGAATGAGCAGTTCTTC
. | TRBD2 | TRBJ2-2 | TRBV27 | CASSLEPWTSGSFPGELFF | TGTGCCAGCAGTCTTGAACCGTGGACTAGCGGGAGTTTCCCCGGGGAGCTGTTTTTT
. | TRBD2 | TRBJ2-1 | TRBV6-5 | CASGESSGTPNEQFF | TGTGCCAGCGGGGAAAGTAGCGGGACACCCAATGAGCAGTTCTTC
. | TRBD1 | TRBJ2-7 | TRBV7-9 | CASSLEGAGYEQYF | TGTGCCAGCAGCTTAGAGGGGGCCGGCTACGAGCAGTACTTC
. | TRBD1 | TRBJ1-2 | TRBV3-1/TRBV3-2 | CASSQVVTGDGYTF | TGTGCCAGCAGCCAAGTAGTAACAGGGGATGGCTACACCTTC
few | . | TRBJ1-1 | TRBV7-9 | CASSLEGPNTEAFF | TGTGCCAGCAGCTTAGAGGGGCCGAACACTGAAGCTTTCTTT
few | . | TRBJ1-3 | TRBV5-1 | CASSLAPGNTIYF | TGCGCCAGCAGCCTTGCGCCTGGAAACACCATATATTTT
. | . | TRBJ1-2 | TRBV10-3 | CAISELAGDRGYTF | TGTGCCATCAGTGAGCTTGCGGGGGATCGTGGCTACACCTTC
. | . | TRBJ1-4 | TRBV7-9 | CASSLGREGEKLFF | TGTGCCAGCAGCTTAGGGCGGGAGGGTGAAAAACTGTTTTTT
. | . | TRBJ1-1 | TRBV6-5 | CASYRLENTEAFF | TGTGCCTCCTACAGATTGGAGAACACTGAAGCTTTCTTT
. | TRBD2 | TRBJ2-2 | TRBV5-1 | CASRPGGSNTGELFF | TGCGCCAGCCGCCCGGGGGGGTCTAACACCGGGGAGCTGTTTTTT
. | TRBD1 | TRBJ1-5 | TRBV28 | CASRLQGPSNQPQHF | TGTGCCAGCAGGCTACAGGGGCCCTCCAATCAGCCCCAGCATTTT
. | TRBD1 | TRBJ1-1 | TRBV28 | CASSLPIRGDTEAFF | TGTGCCAGCAGTTTACCCATCAGGGGGGACACTGAAGCTTTCTTT
. | TRBD1 | TRBJ1-3 | TRBV5-4 | CASSLGPTGEVRNTIYF | TGTGCCAGCAGCTTGGGGCCTACAGGGGAAGTAAGGAACACCATATATTTT
few | TRBD1 | TRBJ2-1 | TRBV5-1 | CASQAGQGDNEQFF | TGCGCCAGCCAGGCGGGACAGGGGGACAATGAGCAGTTCTTC
. | . | TRBJ2-7 | TRBV15 | CATSRGGGTSYEQYF | TGTGCCACCAGCAGAGGTGGAGGGACCTCATACGAGCAGTACTTC
. | . | TRBJ1-4 | TRBV19 | CASNNRVAGATNEKLFF | TGTGCCAGTAATAACAGGGTGGCAGGAGCTACTAATGAAAAACTGTTTTTT
. | . | TRBJ2-1 | TRBV7-6 | CASSLGTGWDSYNEQFF | TGTGCCAGCAGCTTAGGAACAGGGTGGGACTCCTACAATGAGCAGTTCTTC
. | . | TRBJ1-1 | TRBV9 | CASSVTGITEAFF | TGTGCCAGCAGCGTAACAGGAATTACTGAAGCTTTCTTT
. | TRBD1 | TRBJ1-2 | TRBV5-4 | CASSPQGDRVGYTF | TGTGCCAGCAGCCCACAGGGGGACAGGGTCGGCTACACCTTC
. | TRBD1 | TRBJ2-1 | TRBV6-4 | CASRQGDRGSNEQFF | TGTGCCAGCAGACAAGGGGACAGGGGGTCGAATGAGCAGTTCTTC
. | TRBD1 | TRBJ1-1 | TRBV7-9 | CASTHSQGALAFF | TGTGCCAGCACCCATTCTCAGGGGGCGCTTGCTTTCTTT
. | . | TRBJ2-2 | TRBV7-3 | CASSLTSGTYTGELFF | TGTGCCAGCAGCTTAACCTCCGGGACATACACCGGGGAGCTGTTTTTT
. | . | TRBJ1-3 | TRBV5-1 | CASSLGTAGNTIYF | TGCGCCAGCAGCTTGGGGACAGCTGGAAACACCATATATTTT
. | TRBD1 | TRBJ2-7 | TRBV5-1 | CASRGQGQGSSGYEQYF | TGCGCCAGCAGAGGCCAGGGACAGGGGTCATCGGGCTACGAGCAGTACTTC